What follows are 27 T cell receptor beta chains derived from one specimen sequenced in a study of T-cell memory formation after mild COVID-19. TCRdb re-analysed the 5' RACE reads in MiXCR, keeping a single row per CDR3 protein. Among roughly 600,000 distinct CDR3 sequences listed, about 20% were seen once. Sequencing input: PBMCs or a T cell subset sorted from them (not recorded which). The source is an adult woman who had mild COVID-19 (a few samples of this study predate the infection). Cell type and time point are not known.

This chain uses TRBV6-6 with TRBJ2-6; weak D call: TRBD1 (5 bases). CDR3 length: 18 residues. V was pared by 0 bases and J by 0 bases, with 12 bases between. Germline CDR1 and CDR2: MNHNY and SVGAGI (reference sequence). DNA for the CDR3: TGTGCCAGCAGTTACTCGACCAGGGCCCCCTCTGGGGCCAACGTCCTGACTTTC. Residues: CASSYSTRAPSGANVLTF.

This clonotype was counted a few times. V gene TRBV7-6 combines with J gene TRBJ1-6, with D perhaps matching TRBD1 (6 bases). The CDR3 spans 16 residues. Per germline, CDR1 SGHVS and CDR2 FNYEAQ. The germline V and J ends were trimmed by 1 base and 9 bases, with 16 bases remaining between them. CDR3 bases: TGTGCCAGCAGCTTAGGACGGAGCAGGGGCTCTTCACCCCTCCACTTT. Translation gives CASSLGRSRGSSPLHF.

The chain couples TRBV20-1 to TRBJ2-6; perhaps D is TRBD1 or TRBD2 (5 bases each). The germline V gene has CDR1 DFQATT and CDR2 SNEGSKA (reference sequence). The germline V and J ends were trimmed by 7 bases and 4 bases, with 8 bases remaining between them. The CDR3 sequence is 12 residues long. This chain's CDR3 is CSVGAGANVLTF. As DNA, the CDR3 is TGCAGTGTCGGGGCCGGGGCCAACGTCCTGACTTTC.

This clonotype was seen at least ten times. The J gene is TRBJ1-5, the V gene TRBV5-5; TRBD1 matches 7 bases. CDR3 length equals 15 residues. Germline V lookup: CDR1 SGHKS, CDR2 YYEKEE (reference sequence). J lost 7 bases, V lost 0 bases, and 7 bases had no gene match. This CDR3 is CASSLGQGTGQPQHF. The DNA for the CDR3 is TGTGCCAGCAGCTTGGGACAGGGAACCGGGCAGCCCCAGCATTTT.

CDR3 loop: CAWSVGTVPYEQYF. The CDR3 DNA reads as TGTGCCTGGAGTGTTGGCACCGTACCCTACGAGCAGTACTTC. V gene TRBV30 combines with J gene TRBJ2-7; D not certain. This CDR3 region has 14 residues. Per the germline V gene, CDR1 is GTSNPN and CDR2 is SVGIG (reference sequence). The ends were cut back, 0 bases at V and 2 bases at J, with 11 bases in the middle.

The rearrangement links TRBV6-5 to TRBJ2-2, with D perhaps assigned TRBD1 or TRBD2 (6 bases each). V was cut by 1 base and J by 6 bases, with 12 bases left in between. CDR3 length equals 15 residues. Germline-derived CDR1 and CDR2 are MNHEY and SVGAGI. The CDR3 DNA follows: TGTGCCAGCAGTTACTATAGGGGGGACGCCGGGGAGCTGTTTTTT. Amino acid sequence: CASSYYRGDAGELFF.

This rearrangement joins TRBV6-5 to TRBJ2-2; 8 positions agree with TRBD1. There are 15 residues in the CDR3. From germline, CDR1 is MNHEY and CDR2 SVGAGI. Trimming at V came to 5 bases and at J to 3 bases, leaving 5 bases not matched to a gene. CDR3: CASSPDRVDTGELFF. CDR3 nucleotides: TGTGCCAGCAGTCCGGACAGGGTAGACACCGGGGAGCTGTTTTTT.

The sample holds a few counts of this clonotype. The chain combines TRBV25-1 with TRBJ1-1, with a possible D match to TRBD1 (6 bases). Deletions cut 1 base from V and 3 bases from J, with 27 bases between. There are 20 residues in the CDR3. CDR1 and CDR2 (germline): MGHDK, SYGVNS. DNA for the CDR3: TGTGCCAGCAGTGAATTAGGGGGAGATTCAACCCGGGTCGGGCACACTGAAGCTTTCTTT. Residues: CASSELGGDSTRVGHTEAFF.

The V call is TRBV7-9, the J call TRBJ2-5; tentatively, D is TRBD1 (5 bases). There are 18 residues in the CDR3. Per germline, CDR1 SEHNR and CDR2 FQNEAQ (reference sequence). V shed 1 base and J shed 0 bases, with 18 bases lying between them. CDR3 nucleotide sequence: TGTGCCAGCAGCTTAGGGGTGAACAGGCGATACAACCAAGAGACCCAGTACTTC. Translation: CASSLGVNRRYNQETQYF. Full variable domain (rest looked up from reference TRBV7-9 and TRBJ2-5): DTGVSQNPRHKITKRGQNVTFRCDPISEHNRLYWYRQTLGQGPEFLTYFQNEAQLEKSRLLSDRFSAERPKGSFSTLEIQRTEQGDSAMYLCASSLGVNRRYNQETQYFGPGTRLLVL.

This clonotype has a count of ten or more. The rearrangement uses TRBV7-3 and TRBJ2-7; 12 nucleotides match TRBD2. Germline CDR1 SGHTA, CDR2 FQGTGA. The CDR3 contains 14 residues. V shed 6 bases, J shed 3 bases, and the junction held 3 bases outside the gene matches. The CDR3 sequence: CASRRLAGDYEQYF. The DNA of the CDR3 is TGTGCCAGCAGGCGACTAGCGGGAGACTACGAGCAGTACTTC.

This clonotype was observed many times. CDR3 in amino acids: CSVVGSYEQYF. The CDR3 region has the DNA TGCAGCGTTGTGGGCTCCTACGAGCAGTACTTC. The J gene is TRBJ2-7, the V gene TRBV29-1; no clear D. From germline, CDR1 is SQVTM and CDR2 ANQGSEA. This CDR3 contains 11 residues. V dropped 4 bases and J dropped 0 bases, with 4 bases sitting between them.

The V and J genes are TRBV20-1 and TRBJ2-4, with 9 bases lining up with TRBD1. The CDR3 length is 14 residues. Germline CDR1 is DFQATT and CDR2 is SNEGSKA (reference sequence). Trimming took 5 bases from V and 4 from J; bases not matched to a gene: 6. The CDR3 nucleotides are TGCAGTGCTGATACAGGGGGCGGGAAAAACATTCAGTACTTC. Translation gives CSADTGGGKNIQYF.

There are a few counts of this clonotype. The chain combines TRBV14 with TRBJ1-1, with D perhaps TRBD1 (5 bases). The germline V and J ends were trimmed by 1 base and 6 bases, with 21 bases remaining between them. The V gene's germline CDR1 is SGHDN and CDR2 FVKESK. The CDR3 totals 17 residues. The chain's CDR3 is CASSQGGATSSFPEAFF. The CDR3 DNA follows: TGTGCCAGCAGCCAAGGCGGGGCCACTTCGTCCTTCCCTGAAGCTTTCTTT.

The chain has TRBV11-2 and TRBJ2-5, with D unclear. The germline V gene has CDR1 SGHAT and CDR2 FQNNGV. The CDR3 contains 13 residues. V dropped 0 bases and J dropped 1 base, with 3 bases sitting between them. This CDR3 reads CASSLEIQETQYF. The CDR3 region has the DNA TGTGCCAGCAGCTTAGAGATCCAAGAGACCCAGTACTTC.

This clonotype was observed at least ten times. The chain carries TRBV27 and TRBJ2-1; TRBD2 aligns across 9 bases. Germline assignment: CDR1 MNHEY and CDR2 SMNVEV (reference sequence). The junction had 14 bases not matched to a gene; V was cut back by 8 bases and J by 6 bases. The CDR3 has 16 amino acids. The CDR3 sequence is CASSRRGSGRGNEQFF. CDR3 in DNA: TGTGCCAGCTCTCGGAGGGGTAGCGGGAGAGGCAATGAGCAGTTCTTC.

This clonotype was observed a few times. This chain connects TRBV20-1 to TRBJ2-5, with no clear D. CDR3 length: 12 residues. Trimming cost V 0 bases and J 5 bases, with 7 bases left between them. Germline V gene lookup returns CDR1 DFQATT and CDR2 SNEGSKA (reference sequence). Written as DNA, the CDR3 is TGCAGTGCTAGAGAGGGTGGGGAGACCCAGTACTTC. It specifies CSAREGGETQYF.

The rearrangement joins TRBV7-2 to TRBJ1-2, with a weak D call TRBD1 (5 bases). CDR1 and CDR2 from the germline V gene are SGHTA and FQGNSA. Trimming pared 0 bases from V and 4 bases from J, leaving 12 bases between. This CDR3 spans 15 amino acids. This CDR3 reads CASSLAGTDTYGYTF. The CDR3 DNA reads as TGTGCCAGCAGCTTAGCCGGGACCGACACCTATGGCTACACCTTC.

This clonotype was recorded a few times. V usage is TRBV14 and J usage is TRBJ1-2; TRBD1 might be the D (5 bases). This CDR3 region has 12 residues. CDR1 and CDR2 from the germline V gene are SGHDN and FVKESK. The V gene lost 3 bases and the J gene lost 7 bases, with 9 bases spanning the gap. The CDR3 here is CASSHGGTGYTF. The CDR3 bases are TGTGCCAGCAGCCACGGGGGGACTGGCTACACCTTC.

There are many counts of this clonotype. The rearrangement uses TRBV5-5 and TRBJ1-1; TRBD1 matches at 7 bases. The CDR3 is 15 residues long. CDR1 is SGHKS and CDR2 is YYEKEE in the germline V gene (reference sequence). The V segment lost 2 bases and the J segment 4 bases; nucleotides outside the gene matches: 8. The CDR3 region has the DNA TGTGCCAGCAGCTTTTCAGGGGGTGGCGGCACTGAAGCTTTCTTT. Its protein is CASSFSGGGGTEAFF.

The table lists this clonotype with a few counts. The chain uses TRBV30 and TRBJ1-2; D call uncertain. CDR3 length: 14 residues. Germline assignment: CDR1 GTSNPN and CDR2 SVGIG (reference sequence). V lost 3 bases and J lost 5, with 16 bases in between. The chain's CDR3 is CAWRTTAVPYGYTF. CDR3 nucleotides: TGTGCCTGGAGGACAACCGCAGTTCCTTATGGCTACACCTTC.

V and J are TRBV9 and TRBJ1-2; 9 nucleotides line up with TRBD1. V gave up 4 bases and J gave up 6 bases; unmatched junction bases: 4. From germline, CDR1 is SGDLS and CDR2 YYNGEE. The CDR3 covers 13 residues. CDR3 bases: TGTGCCAGCAGCACGGGACAGGGAGATGGCTACACCTTC. This gives the protein CASSTGQGDGYTF.

This chain connects TRBV3-1 to TRBJ1-1, with D tentatively TRBD1 (5 bases). Germline CDR1 is LGHDT and CDR2 is YNNKEL (reference sequence). The CDR3 extends over 16 amino acids. Trimming removed 0 bases at V and 8 bases at J, with 19 bases between. The CDR3 region has the DNA TGTGCCAGCAGCCAAGAGGTGGGTGTTCCGGGGGTGGAAGCTTTCTTT. This codes for CASSQEVGVPGVEAFF.

The chain recombines TRBV7-2 with TRBJ2-5, with D hard to call. This CDR3 region has 13 residues. Germline V gene data show CDR1 as SGHTA and CDR2 as FQGNSA. The germline V and J ends were trimmed by 5 bases and 1 base, with 8 bases remaining between them. As DNA, the CDR3 is TGTGCCAGCAGCCGGCCCGTCCAAGAGACCCAGTACTTC. Translated: CASSRPVQETQYF.

The chain recombines TRBV18 with TRBJ1-1, with D unclear. Germline CDR1 is KGHSH and CDR2 is LQKENI. Trimming removed 5 bases at V and 1 base at J, with 8 bases between. The CDR3 is 13 amino acids. The CDR3 protein is CASSVRWNTEAFF. Here the CDR3 DNA reads TGTGCCAGCTCAGTACGGTGGAACACTGAAGCTTTCTTT.

The V call is TRBV12-3 or TRBV12-4, the J call TRBJ2-3, with 9 bases identical to TRBD1. Trimming removed 6 bases from V and 2 bases from J; junction bases left unmatched: 3. The CDR3 is made up of 14 amino acids. The CDR3 reads CASRRTGDTDTQYF. The DNA of the CDR3 is TGTGCCAGCAGGCGGACAGGGGACACAGATACGCAGTATTTT.

This clonotype was seen a few times. CDR3 residues: CSARGDRVSTEAFF. CDR3 coding DNA: TGCAGTGCTAGAGGGGACAGGGTAAGCACTGAAGCTTTCTTT. The chain carries TRBV20-1 and TRBJ1-1, with TRBD1 identical over 9 bases. This CDR3 has 14 residues. Germline V CDR1 and CDR2: DFQATT, SNEGSKA (reference sequence). Trimming took 1 base from V and 4 from J; bases not matched to a gene: 4.

The genes are TRBV19 and TRBJ1-1, with 7 bases aligning to TRBD1. There are 15 residues in the CDR3. With V trimmed by 3 bases and J by 4 bases, 8 bases remained unmatched. Germline V gene lookup returns CDR1 LNHDA and CDR2 SQIVND (reference sequence). Written as DNA, the CDR3 is TGTGCCAGTAGTATGGGGCAGGGGGGAACCACTGAAGCTTTCTTT. Amino acid sequence: CASSMGQGGTTEAFF. The full variable domain, with the rest looked up from reference TRBV19 and TRBJ1-1, is DGGITQSPKYLFRKEGQNVTLSCEQNLNHDAMYWYRQDPGQGLRLIYYSQIVNDFQKGDIAEGYSVSREKKESFPLTVTSAQKNPTAFYLCASSMGQGGTTEAFFGQGTRLTVV.